The 17 T cell receptor beta chains in this list originate from one sample, sequenced in a study of T cell clonality in common variable immunodeficiency. Only in-frame clones appear in the TCRdb table, and some are missing; sequencing was by immunoSEQ multiplex PCR. Altogether tens of thousands of clones were found in the sample, and no singletons occur. The sequenced sample consisted of peripheral blood mononuclear cells. The receptors here all came from a person aged 18 to 70 in good health.

This clone showed up many times. The read finishes 3 residues shy of the CDR3 end, and the germline J gene is used to complete it. This chain uses TRBV6-2 or TRBV6-3 with TRBJ2-2; TRBD2 might be the D (7 bases). The CDR3 contains 17 residues. Germline-derived CDR1 and CDR2 are MNHEY and SVGEGT. Trimming shortened V by 0 bases and J by 3 bases, and 14 bases separated the two germline ends. CDR3 protein: CASSYSEGGADTGELFF. CDR3 bases read: TGTGCCAGCAGTTACTCCGAGGGGGGGGCGGACACCGGGGAG.

This clone was counted at least ten times. The read ends 3 residues early relative to the CDR3; the germline J gene fills the gap. The V and J genes are TRBV30 and TRBJ1-5, with D maybe TRBD1 (5 bases). V was cut by 3 bases and J by 3 bases, with 9 bases left in between. In germline, CDR1 is GTSNPN, CDR2 SVGIG (reference sequence). The CDR3 runs 13 residues. The sequenced CDR3 bases are TGTGCCTGGAGAGGGGCCCCCAATCAGCCC. This gives the protein CAWRGAPNQP. The whole CDR3 sequence is CAWRGAPNQPQHF.

This clone occurred a few times. The read stops 3 residues short of the end of the CDR3; the missing end is completed from the germline J gene. V usage is TRBV6-1 and J usage is TRBJ2-4, with 9 bases aligning to TRBD1. Per the germline V gene, CDR1 is MNHNS and CDR2 is SASEGT. CDR3 length equals 17 residues. After removal of 5 bases from V and 0 bases from J, the junction contained 8 bases not matched to a gene. CDR3 DNA, as far as it was read: TGTGCCAGCAGTAAAGGACAGGGGAGAGTAGCCAAAAACATT. Protein sequence: CASSKGQGRVAKNI. In full, the CDR3 is CASSKGQGRVAKNIQYF.

This clone has a count of ten or more. This CDR3 is CASSPATGGRRNNEQFF. CDR3 DNA (partial): TGTGCCAGCAGCCCGGCAACCGGGGGGCGGCGAAACAATGAG. This chain uses TRBV4-2 with TRBJ2-1, with TRBD2 as a possible D gene (7 bases). The read falls 3 residues short of the CDR3 end, and the missing part is taken from the germline J gene. The CDR3 is 17 amino acids. The ends were cut back, 4 bases at V and 5 bases at J, with 21 bases in the middle. Germline values: CDR1 LGHNA, CDR2 YNFKEQ.

On this clone: Coverage ceases 3 residues before the CDR3 finishes, and the germline J gene fills in the end. The chain combines TRBV19 with TRBJ2-1, with TRBD1 matching over 7 bases. The ends lost 5 bases at V and 6 bases at J; junction bases unmatched: 10. This CDR3 region has 15 residues. The V gene's germline CDR1 is LNHDA and CDR2 SQIVND (reference sequence). The sequenced part of the CDR3 DNA is TGTGCCAGTAGTTTACGTGGGGCAGGGGGCAATGAG. It is translated as CASSLRGAGGNE. The entire CDR3 protein reads CASSLRGAGGNEQFF.

This clone was counted at least ten times. The CDR3 extends 3 residues past the end of the read, so its final part is completed from the germline J gene. The chain has TRBV29-1 and TRBJ2-7; 7 bases map to TRBD2. The CDR3 is 13 residues long. The germline V gene has CDR1 SQVTM and CDR2 ANQGSEA. The V segment lost 3 bases and the J segment 0 bases; nucleotides outside the gene matches: 2. CDR3 bases read: TGCAGCGTTGACTCGGGGGGCTCCTACGAG. It encodes CSVDSGGSYE. The whole CDR3 protein reads CSVDSGGSYEQYF.

This clone was seen repeatedly, ten times or more. With the read ending 3 residues before the CDR3 end, the germline J gene is used to fill in that end. This chain joins TRBV18 and TRBJ2-6; TRBD1 matches at 10 bases. This CDR3 has 19 amino acids. Germline V gene lookup returns CDR1 KGHSH and CDR2 LQKENI. Trimming cost V 1 base and J 4 bases; bases outside gene matches: 10. CDR3 residues: CASSPRPTGGAKGANVLTF. The sequenced CDR3 bases are TGTGCCAGCTCACCACGGCCGACAGGGGGCGCGAAGGGGGCCAACGTC.

This clone has ten or more counts. The read finishes 3 residues shy of the CDR3 end, and the germline J gene is used to complete it. The rearrangement uses TRBV2 and TRBJ2-2, with 9 bases lining up with TRBD1. CDR3 length equals 14 residues. Per germline, CDR1 SNHLY and CDR2 FYNNEI. CDR3 DNA (partial): TGTGCCAGCAATGTACAGGGGGCGAATGAAAAG. Protein product: CASNVQGANEK. The complete CDR3 protein is CASNVQGANEKLFF.

This clone was counted a few times. Read sequence stops 3 residues before the CDR3 end, and the germline J gene provides the missing end. The chain is built from TRBV5-1 and TRBJ2-7; D perhaps matches TRBD1 (6 bases). The V and J ends lost 0 bases and 0 bases respectively, with 16 bases between them. Germline CDR1 and CDR2: SGHRS and YFSETQ. This CDR3 region has 17 residues. CDR3 DNA (partial): TGCGCCAGCAGCTTGGGTATCGGACAGACCTTCTCCTACGAG. Its protein product is CASSLGIGQTFSYE. The whole CDR3 sequence reads CASSLGIGQTFSYEQYF.

This clone was recorded many times. The CDR3 end is not reached by the read, which stops 3 residues before it; the germline J gene fills it in. This rearrangement joins TRBV14 to TRBJ2-7; the D gene is possibly TRBD1 (5 bases). Germline CDR1 is SGHDN and CDR2 is FVKESK. V lost 1 base and J lost 4, with 5 bases in between. The CDR3 is 12 amino acids. The CDR3 protein is CASSQAGYEQYF. The CDR3 bases that were read are TGTGCCAGCAGCCAAGCAGGGTACGAG. The full variable domain, its missing parts supplied by reference TRBV14 and TRBJ2-7, is EAGVTQFPSHSVIEKGQTVTLRCDPISGHDNLYWYRRVMGKEIKFLLHFVKESKQDESGMPNNRFLAERTGGTYSTLKVQPAELEDSGVYFCASSQAGYEQYFGPGTRLTVT.

This clone came up many times. Sequencing ends 3 residues short of the CDR3 end; the germline J gene provides the rest. The V and J genes are TRBV5-1 and TRBJ2-7; 9 bases are a match to TRBD1. Per the germline V gene, CDR1 is SGHRS and CDR2 is YFSETQ. Trimming at V came to 4 bases and at J to 4 bases, leaving 9 bases not matched to a gene. This CDR3 is built from 15 residues. The CDR3 reads CASSTPDRGSYEQYF. The DNA read from the CDR3 is TGCGCCAGCAGCACCCCGGACAGGGGATCTTACGAG.

This clone was picked up many times. The CDR3 end is not reached by the read, which stops 3 residues before it; the germline J gene fills it in. The rearrangement joins TRBV11-2 to TRBJ1-1; D is uncertain. This CDR3 has 13 residues. Germline V gene lookup returns CDR1 SGHAT and CDR2 FQNNGV. Trimming removed 1 base from V and 1 base from J, with 4 bases in between. The part of the CDR3 DNA that was read is TGTGCCAGCAGCTTAGGACAGAACACTGAA. It specifies CASSLGQNTE. The full CDR3 reads CASSLGQNTEAFF.

The DNA read from the CDR3 is TGCAGTGTTTGGACTAGCGGGAGGACAAGGGAGACC. Translation gives CSVWTSGRTRET. The full CDR3 reads CSVWTSGRTRETQYF. The gene calls are TRBV20-1 and TRBJ2-5, with 14 bases aligning to TRBD2. The read comes to an end 3 residues before the CDR3 does, leaving the germline J gene to fill in the end. V was pared by 7 bases and J by 5 bases, with 9 bases of the junction left unmatched. The CDR3 is 15 amino acids. Germline loops: CDR1 DFQATT, CDR2 SNEGSKA (reference sequence).

This clone appeared a few times. The read halts 3 residues ahead of the CDR3 end, with the missing end drawn from the germline J gene. V and J are TRBV19 and TRBJ1-1; no clear D. Germline lookup yields CDR1 LNHDA and CDR2 SQIVND (reference sequence). The CDR3 consists of 14 residues. The CDR3 is CASSISAIQFEAFF. The sequenced CDR3 bases are TGTGCCAGTAGTATATCCGCCATTCAGTTCGAA.

This clone was recorded at least ten times. The read gets to within 3 residues of the CDR3 end, and the germline J gene fills in the rest. The rearrangement uses TRBV18 and TRBJ1-1, with 9 bases aligning to TRBD1. The CDR3 spans 16 residues. J was trimmed by 3 bases and V by 1 base; bases with no gene match: 6. Germline V gene sequence: CDR1 KGHSH, CDR2 LQKENI. The covered CDR3 bases are TGTGCCAGCTCACCACTACCGGGACAGGGAGACACTGAA. Its translation is CASSPLPGQGDTE. The whole CDR3 protein is CASSPLPGQGDTEAFF.

This clone was seen at least ten times. The read ends 3 residues before the CDR3 terminus; that terminus is restored from the germline J gene. The genes are TRBV19 and TRBJ2-7; D unclear. The CDR3 contains 14 residues. Trimming took off 5 bases at V and 6 bases at J, with 17 bases between the two ends. Germline V lookup: CDR1 LNHDA, CDR2 SQIVND (reference sequence). CDR3 DNA (partial): TGTGCCAGTAGTCCACTCTCCGATCTTGGCGAG. This gives the protein CASSPLSDLGE. The full CDR3 sequence reads CASSPLSDLGEQYF.

This clone was seen at least ten times. The sequence runs out 3 residues before the end of the CDR3; the remainder is reconstructed from the germline J gene. The chain combines TRBV18 with TRBJ2-7; TRBD1 matches 7 bases. The V and J ends lost 2 bases and 1 base, in that order; junction bases with no gene match: 8. CDR1 and CDR2 from the germline V gene are KGHSH and LQKENI. The CDR3 has 16 residues. CDR3: CASSPSTGLGSYEQYF. CDR3 bases read: TGTGCCAGCTCACCATCGACAGGGCTAGGGTCCTACGAG.